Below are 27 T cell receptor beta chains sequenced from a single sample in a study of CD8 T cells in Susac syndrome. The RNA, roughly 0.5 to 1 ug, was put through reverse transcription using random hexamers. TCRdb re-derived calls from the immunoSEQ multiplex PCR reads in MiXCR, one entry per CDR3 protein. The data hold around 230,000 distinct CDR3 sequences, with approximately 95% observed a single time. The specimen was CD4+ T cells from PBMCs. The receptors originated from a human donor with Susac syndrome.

CDR3 sequence reads: CASSLYQGKDYGYTF. The DNA for the CDR3 is TGCGCCAGCAGCCTGTACCAGGGAAAAGACTATGGCTACACCTTC. The chain joins TRBV5-1 to TRBJ1-2; D is possibly TRBD1 (5 bases). The germline V gene has CDR1 SGHRS and CDR2 YFSETQ. Trimming took 4 bases from V and 3 from J, leaving 16 bases between them. The CDR3 contains 15 residues.

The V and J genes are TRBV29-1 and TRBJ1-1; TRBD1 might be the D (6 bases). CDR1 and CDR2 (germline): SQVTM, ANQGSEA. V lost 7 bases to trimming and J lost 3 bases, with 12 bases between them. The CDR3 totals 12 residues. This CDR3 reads CSAYGTHTEAFF. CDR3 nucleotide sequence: TGCAGCGCTTACGGGACACACACTGAAGCTTTCTTT.

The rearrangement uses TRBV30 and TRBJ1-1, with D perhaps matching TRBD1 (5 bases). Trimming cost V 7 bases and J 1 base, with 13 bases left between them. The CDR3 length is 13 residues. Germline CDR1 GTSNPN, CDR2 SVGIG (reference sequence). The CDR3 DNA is TGTGCCTTCTCCCCGACAGAGAACACTGAAGCTTTCTTT. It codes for CAFSPTENTEAFF.

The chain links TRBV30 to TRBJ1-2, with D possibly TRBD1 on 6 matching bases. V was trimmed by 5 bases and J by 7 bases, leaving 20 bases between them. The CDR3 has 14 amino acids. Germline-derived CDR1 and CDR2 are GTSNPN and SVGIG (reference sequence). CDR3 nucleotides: TGTGCCTGGGCCAAACAGGGTCCGGACCTTGGCTACACCTTC. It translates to CAWAKQGPDLGYTF.

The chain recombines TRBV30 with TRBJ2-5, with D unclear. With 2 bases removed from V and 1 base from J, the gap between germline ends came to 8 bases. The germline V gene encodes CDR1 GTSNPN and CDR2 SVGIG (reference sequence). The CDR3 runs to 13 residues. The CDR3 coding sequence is TGTGCCTGGAGTTTGGGTACCCAAGAGACCCAGTACTTC. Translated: CAWSLGTQETQYF.

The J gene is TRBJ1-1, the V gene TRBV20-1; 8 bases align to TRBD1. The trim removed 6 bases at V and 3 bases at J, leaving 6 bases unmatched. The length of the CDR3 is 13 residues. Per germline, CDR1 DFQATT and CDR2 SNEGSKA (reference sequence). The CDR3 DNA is TGCAGTGCCCCACAGGGGGACCACACTGAAGCTTTCTTT. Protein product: CSAPQGDHTEAFF.

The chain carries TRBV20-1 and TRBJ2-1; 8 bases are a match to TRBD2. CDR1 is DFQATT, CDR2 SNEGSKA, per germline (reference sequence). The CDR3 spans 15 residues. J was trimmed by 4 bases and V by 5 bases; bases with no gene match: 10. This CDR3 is CSAYSGTRNYNEQFF. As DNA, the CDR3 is TGCAGTGCTTACTCCGGGACTAGAAATTACAATGAGCAGTTCTTC.

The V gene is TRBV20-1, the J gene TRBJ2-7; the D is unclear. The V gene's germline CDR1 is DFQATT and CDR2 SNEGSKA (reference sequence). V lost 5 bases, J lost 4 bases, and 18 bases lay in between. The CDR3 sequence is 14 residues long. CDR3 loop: CSAAYDGRAYEQYF. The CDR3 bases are TGCAGTGCTGCTTACGACGGCAGAGCTTACGAGCAGTACTTC.

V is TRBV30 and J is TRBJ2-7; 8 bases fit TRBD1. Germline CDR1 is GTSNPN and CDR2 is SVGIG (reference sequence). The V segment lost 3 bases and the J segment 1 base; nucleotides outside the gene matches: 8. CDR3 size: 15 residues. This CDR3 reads CAWSPDRGLSYEQYF. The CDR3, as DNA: TGTGCCTGGAGCCCTGACAGGGGCCTTTCCTACGAGCAGTACTTC.

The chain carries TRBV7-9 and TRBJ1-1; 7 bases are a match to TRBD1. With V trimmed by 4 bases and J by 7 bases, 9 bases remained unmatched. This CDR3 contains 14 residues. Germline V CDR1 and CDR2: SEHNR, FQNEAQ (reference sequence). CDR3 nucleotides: TGTGCCAGCAGCTCGAGGAGGGGACAGCATGAAGCTTTCTTT. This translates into CASSSRRGQHEAFF.

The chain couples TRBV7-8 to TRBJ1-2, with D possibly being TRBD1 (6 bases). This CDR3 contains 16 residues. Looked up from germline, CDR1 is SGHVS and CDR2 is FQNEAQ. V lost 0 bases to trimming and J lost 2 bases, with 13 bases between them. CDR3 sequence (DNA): TGTGCCAGCAGCTTAGCCCTCCGACAGGACAACTATGGCTACACCTTC. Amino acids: CASSLALRQDNYGYTF.

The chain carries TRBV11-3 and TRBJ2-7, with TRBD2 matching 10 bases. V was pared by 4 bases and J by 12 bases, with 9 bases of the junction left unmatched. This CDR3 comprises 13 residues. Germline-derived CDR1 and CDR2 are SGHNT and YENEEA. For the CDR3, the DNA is TGTGCCAGCAGCTCCGGACTAGCGGAGTTGTCGTACTTC. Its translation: CASSSGLAELSYF.

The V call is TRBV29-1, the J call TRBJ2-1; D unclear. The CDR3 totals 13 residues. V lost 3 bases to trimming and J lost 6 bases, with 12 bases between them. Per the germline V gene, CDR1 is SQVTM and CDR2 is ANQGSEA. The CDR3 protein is CSVDLGPGNEQFF. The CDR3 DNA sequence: TGCAGCGTTGACCTGGGTCCGGGCAATGAGCAGTTCTTC.

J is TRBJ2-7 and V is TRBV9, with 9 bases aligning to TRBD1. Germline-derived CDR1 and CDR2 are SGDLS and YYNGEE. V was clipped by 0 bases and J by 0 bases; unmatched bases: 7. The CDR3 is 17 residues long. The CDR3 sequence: CASSVGTTGGTSYEQYF. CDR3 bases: TGTGCCAGCAGCGTAGGGACTACAGGGGGCACCTCCTACGAGCAGTACTTC.

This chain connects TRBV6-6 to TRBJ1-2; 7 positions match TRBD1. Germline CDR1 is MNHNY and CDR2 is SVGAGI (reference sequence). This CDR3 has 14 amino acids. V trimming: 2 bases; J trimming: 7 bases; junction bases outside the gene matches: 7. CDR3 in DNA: TGTGCCAGCAGTTACGCGTCAGACAGGGTTGGCTACACCTTC. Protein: CASSYASDRVGYTF.

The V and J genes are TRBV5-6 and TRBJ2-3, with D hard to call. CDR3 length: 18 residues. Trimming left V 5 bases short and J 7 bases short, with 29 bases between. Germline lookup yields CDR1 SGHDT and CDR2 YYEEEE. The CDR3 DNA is TGTGCCAGCAGTCATTCGCGGTTCCGTACCCTCGCTCTCAATACGCAGTATTTT. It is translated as CASSHSRFRTLALNTQYF. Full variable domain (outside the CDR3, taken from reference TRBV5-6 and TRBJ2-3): DAGVTQSPTHLIKTRGQQVTLRCSPKSGHDTVSWYQQALGQGPQFIFQYYEEEERQRGNFPDRFSGHQFPNYSSELNVNALLLGDSALYLCASSHSRFRTLALNTQYFGPGTRLTVL.

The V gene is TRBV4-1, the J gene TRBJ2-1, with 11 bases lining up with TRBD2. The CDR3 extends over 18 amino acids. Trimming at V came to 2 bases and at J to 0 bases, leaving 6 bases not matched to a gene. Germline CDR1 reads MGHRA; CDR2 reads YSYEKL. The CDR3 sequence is CASSQSGTSGSSYNEQFF. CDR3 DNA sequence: TGCGCCAGCAGCCAATCCGGGACTAGCGGTAGCTCCTACAATGAGCAGTTCTTC.

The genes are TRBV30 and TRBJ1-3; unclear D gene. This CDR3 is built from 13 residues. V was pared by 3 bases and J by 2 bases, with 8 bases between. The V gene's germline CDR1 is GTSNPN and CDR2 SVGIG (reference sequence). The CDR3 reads CAWRYHAGNTIYF. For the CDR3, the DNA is TGTGCCTGGAGGTACCACGCTGGAAACACCATATATTTT.

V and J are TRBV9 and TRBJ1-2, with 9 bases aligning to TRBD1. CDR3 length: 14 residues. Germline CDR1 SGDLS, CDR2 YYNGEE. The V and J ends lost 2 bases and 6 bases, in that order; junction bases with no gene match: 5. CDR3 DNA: TGTGCCAGCAGCGTGACAGGGGGAAGGGATGGCTACACCTTC. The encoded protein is CASSVTGGRDGYTF.

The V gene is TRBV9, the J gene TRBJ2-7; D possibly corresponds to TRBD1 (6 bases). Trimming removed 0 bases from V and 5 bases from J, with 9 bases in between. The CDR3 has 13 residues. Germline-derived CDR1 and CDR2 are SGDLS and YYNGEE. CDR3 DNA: TGTGCCAGCAGCGTAGGGGACACCAACGAGCAGTACTTC. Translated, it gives CASSVGDTNEQYF.

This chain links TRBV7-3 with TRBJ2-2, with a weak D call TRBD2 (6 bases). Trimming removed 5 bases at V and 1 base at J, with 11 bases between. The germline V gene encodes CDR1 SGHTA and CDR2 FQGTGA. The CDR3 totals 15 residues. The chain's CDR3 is CASSVSGQNTGELFF. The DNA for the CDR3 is TGTGCCAGCAGCGTCAGCGGGCAGAACACCGGGGAGCTGTTTTTT. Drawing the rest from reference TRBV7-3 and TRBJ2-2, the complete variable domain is GAGVSQTPSNKVTEKGKYVELRCDPISGHTALYWYRQSLGQGPEFLIYFQGTGAADDSGLPNDRFFAVRPEGSVSTLKIQRTERGDSAVYLCASSVSGQNTGELFFGEGSRLTVL.

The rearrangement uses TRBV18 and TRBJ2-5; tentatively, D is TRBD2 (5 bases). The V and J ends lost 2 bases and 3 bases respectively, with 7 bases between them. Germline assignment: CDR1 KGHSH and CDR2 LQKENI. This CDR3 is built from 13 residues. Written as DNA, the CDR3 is TGTGCCAGCTCACCAAGGCGGGAAGAGACCCAGTACTTC. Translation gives CASSPRREETQYF.

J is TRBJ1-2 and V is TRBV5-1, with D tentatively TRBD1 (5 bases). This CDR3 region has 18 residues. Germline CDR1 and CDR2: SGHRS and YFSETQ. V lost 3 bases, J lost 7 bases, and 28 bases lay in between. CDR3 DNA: TGCGCCAGCAGCTCCTCGTGGGGGTCCCCGGGAGGAGGCGGTGGCTACACCTTC. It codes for CASSSSWGSPGGGGGYTF.

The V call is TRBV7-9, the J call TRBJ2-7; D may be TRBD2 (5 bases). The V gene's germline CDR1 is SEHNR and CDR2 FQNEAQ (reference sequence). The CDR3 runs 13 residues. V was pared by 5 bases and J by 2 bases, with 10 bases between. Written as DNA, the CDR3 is TGTGCCAGCAGCCGCGGGCGTCCCTACGAGCAGTACTTC. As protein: CASSRGRPYEQYF.

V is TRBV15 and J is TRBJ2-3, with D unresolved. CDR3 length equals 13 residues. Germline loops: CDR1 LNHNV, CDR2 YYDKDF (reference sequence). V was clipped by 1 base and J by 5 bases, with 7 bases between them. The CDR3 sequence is CATSRGSQDTQYF. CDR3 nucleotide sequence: TGTGCCACCAGCAGAGGGTCGCAAGATACGCAGTATTTT.

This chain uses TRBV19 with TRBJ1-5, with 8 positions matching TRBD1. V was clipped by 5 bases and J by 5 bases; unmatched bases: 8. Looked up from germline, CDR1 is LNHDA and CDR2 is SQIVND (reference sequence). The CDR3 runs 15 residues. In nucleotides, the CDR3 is TGTGCCAGTAGTGGGACCGGGACAGGCTATCAGCCCCAGCATTTT. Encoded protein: CASSGTGTGYQPQHF.

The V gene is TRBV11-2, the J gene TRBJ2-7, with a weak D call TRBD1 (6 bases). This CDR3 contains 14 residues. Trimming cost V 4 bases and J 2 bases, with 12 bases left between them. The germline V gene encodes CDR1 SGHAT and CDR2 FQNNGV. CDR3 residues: CASSSIGTTYEQYF. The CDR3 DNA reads TGTGCCAGCAGCTCCATCGGGACAACCTACGAGCAGTACTTC.